The 8 T cell receptor beta chains reported below all come from one sample, sequenced in a study of blood T cell repertoires in COVID-19. Using immunoSEQ multiplex PCR, the repertoire was profiled, and TCRdb retains in-frame clones only, with some absent. Here the sample spans around 120,000 clones, 75% to 90% being singletons. The specimen was peripheral blood. Source of these receptors: a woman older than 75 with acute or convalescent COVID-19.

V is TRBV19 and J is TRBJ2-5; perhaps TRBD2 as D (5 bases). V dropped 1 base and J dropped 4 bases, with 10 bases sitting between them. The germline gives CDR1 LNHDA, CDR2 SQIVND (reference sequence). The CDR3 covers 14 residues. The CDR3 loop reads CASSIVYGVETQYF. In DNA, the CDR3 is TGTGCCAGTAGTATAGTCTACGGGGTAGAGACCCAGTACTTC.

This chain uses TRBV5-4 with TRBJ2-5; TRBD1 matches at 10 bases. Germline V gene data show CDR1 as SGHNT and CDR2 as YYREEE (reference sequence). This CDR3 is built from 14 residues. V shed 4 bases, J shed 4 bases, and the junction held 4 bases outside the gene matches. CDR3 coding DNA: TGTGCCAGCAGCAGGACAGGGGGACGAGAGACCCAGTACTTC. The encoded protein is CASSRTGGRETQYF. The complete variable domain, with remaining parts taken from reference TRBV5-4 and TRBJ2-5, reads ETGVTQSPTHLIKTRGQQVTLRCSSQSGHNTVSWYQQALGQGPQFIFQYYREEENGRGNFPPRFSGLQFPNYSSELNVNALELDDSALYLCASSRTGGRETQYFGPGTRLLVL.

The J gene is TRBJ1-3, the V gene TRBV27, with D tentatively TRBD1 (5 bases). The CDR3 consists of 17 residues. Germline V gene lookup returns CDR1 MNHEY and CDR2 SMNVEV (reference sequence). The V end was cut by 2 bases, the J end by 2 bases, with 16 bases between. Here the CDR3 reads CASSLRSPRTTGNTIYF. As DNA, the CDR3 is TGTGCCAGCAGTTTACGATCCCCTAGGACAACTGGAAACACCATATATTTT.

The genes are TRBV6-2 or TRBV6-3 and TRBJ2-7, with 7 bases aligning to TRBD1. The trim removed 2 bases at V and 3 bases at J, leaving 4 bases unmatched. Germline V gives CDR1 MNHEY, CDR2 SVGEGT. There are 14 residues in the CDR3. This CDR3 is CASSYRTGSYEQYF. As DNA, the CDR3 is TGTGCCAGCAGTTACCGGACAGGCAGCTACGAGCAGTACTTC.

The CDR3 sequence: CASSARQGNYEQYF. CDR3 nucleotide sequence: TGTGCCAGTAGTGCGCGACAGGGTAACTACGAGCAGTACTTC. The rearrangement links TRBV19 to TRBJ2-7; 7 positions match TRBD1. Germline V gene lookup returns CDR1 LNHDA and CDR2 SQIVND (reference sequence). The CDR3 has 14 residues. With V trimmed by 5 bases and J by 3 bases, 7 bases remained unmatched.

The genes are TRBV28 and TRBJ2-7, with TRBD2 matching 9 bases. Germline CDR1 and CDR2: MDHEN and SYDVKM. V trimming: 2 bases; J trimming: 2 bases; junction bases outside the gene matches: 1. The CDR3 has 14 amino acids. CDR3 amino acids: CASSLAGGPYEQYF. The CDR3 DNA follows: TGTGCCAGCAGTTTAGCGGGGGGGCCCTACGAGCAGTACTTC.

The J gene is TRBJ1-6, the V gene TRBV6-6; D uncertain. This CDR3 comprises 15 residues. The V end was cut by 4 bases, the J end by 0 bases, with 7 bases between. Germline loops: CDR1 MNHNY, CDR2 SVGAGI (reference sequence). The CDR3 bases are TGTGCCAGCAGTTTACAGAGCTCCTATAATTCACCCCTCCACTTT. It encodes CASSLQSSYNSPLHF.

The CDR3 here is CASRLAGGPSTDTQYF. The CDR3 coding sequence is TGTGCCAGCAGGCTAGCGGGGGGGCCCTCCACAGATACGCAGTATTTT. The chain joins TRBV28 to TRBJ2-3; 12 bases fit TRBD2. The J segment lost 2 bases and the V segment lost 6 bases, leaving 6 bases of the junction unmatched. Germline V CDR1 and CDR2: MDHEN, SYDVKM. The CDR3 runs to 16 residues.